A selection of T cell receptor beta chains follows, all from one sample in a study of T cells in Graves' hyperthyroidism and ophthalmopathy. TCRdb itself ran the multiplex PCR reads through MiXCR, one entry per CDR3 protein. The sample consists of about 720,000 distinct CDR3 sequences, roughly 15% of them appearing once. The source material was blood. These receptors came from a man between 18 and 35 years old with Graves' hyperthyroidism. Each CDR3 is given with its conserved first and last residue. The D gene is left open where the match is weak.

>NA|13|TRBV6-1|TRBJ2-5
CASRGHTQETQYF
>NA|13|TRBV13|TRBJ2-7
CASSPGTHYEQYF
>NA|15|TRBV19|TRBJ1-2
CASSIDPRHDDGYTF
>NA|15|TRBV5-8|TRBJ2-4
CASSLAGTSSTLEYF
>TRBD1|17|TRBV5-8|TRBJ1-1
CASSQRTGDSMNTEAFF
>NA|17|TRBV19|TRBJ2-1
CASSIGAGGSSYDEQFF
>NA|13|TRBV6-5|TRBJ1-2
CASSYSIQHGYTF
>NA|15|TRBV5-6|TRBJ1-5
CASSLFRRGNQPQHF
>NA|15|TRBV20-1|TRBJ2-7
CSAREWHGASYEQYF
>TRBD1|15|TRBV29-1|TRBJ2-5
CSGAGTGRNQETRYF
>NA|14|TRBV28|TRBJ2-7
CASSLNLNLGEQYF
>TRBD2|16|TRBV7-9|TRBJ2-1
CASSLRTSGRELEQFF
>TRBD2|15|TRBV3-1|TRBJ2-3
CASSPTSTSTDTQYF
>TRBD2|16|TRBV28|TRBJ2-7
CASSEVAGGGGYEQYF
>NA|17|TRBV9|TRBJ2-1
CASSVAPLGLGGNEQFF
>TRBD2|14|TRBV20-1|TRBJ2-5
CSALSGGLQETQYF
>NA|13|TRBV12-3/TRBV12-4|TRBJ2-5
CATREGAGETQYF
>NA|14|TRBV28|TRBJ1-4
CASSLSIPNEKLFF
>NA|11|TRBV29-1|TRBJ1-2
CSVKTGYGYTF
>TRBD2|15|TRBV19|TRBJ2-1
CASSLPGLAGAEQFF
>NA|18|TRBV5-5|TRBJ2-7
CASSLSLTFTSSSYEQYF